This TCR beta chain was found in a study of T-cell memory formation after mild COVID-19. Across the study: Among the donors, TCR clusters were largely specific to each donor. Study-wide findings and caveats: Prior to infection, memory already included some responding clones, suggesting cross-reactive memory joined.

The TCR alpha and TCR beta cDNA libraries, bearing sample barcodes and UMIs, were generated by 5'RACE using constant-segment primers. TCRdb used MiXCR to reprocess the 5' RACE reads, holding one entry per CDR3 protein. The sample holds roughly 400,000 distinct CDR3 sequences; approximately 25% are singletons and the top ten take about 8.7%. This CDR3 spans 17 amino acids. The germline V gene has CDR1 SGHRS and CDR2 YFSETQ. The trim removed 0 bases at V and 1 base at J, leaving 7 bases unmatched. This clonotype was detected many times. As yet, its antigen is unknown. Material: PBMCs or a T cell subset sorted from them (not recorded which). The chain is built from TRBV5-1 and TRBJ2-4; TRBD1 aligns across 7 bases. This receptor was obtained from an adult woman who had mild COVID-19 (a few samples of this study predate the infection). Cell type and time point are not known. The CDR3 sequence: CASSLGGGTVAKNIQYF. The CDR3, as DNA: TGCGCCAGCAGCTTGGGAGGTGGGACAGTCGCCAAAAACATTCAGTACTTC.